The clone carrying this T cell receptor beta chain was seen once. The donors formed part of the approximately 130-subject validation cohort, distinct from the approximately 670-subject first cohort. The data originate from a study of cytomegalovirus exposure and HLA in healthy donors. Looked up from germline, CDR1 is SGHNT and CDR2 is YYREEE (reference sequence). This CDR3 has 11 amino acids. J gave up 7 bases and V 5 bases, and 2 bases lay outside the gene matches. TCRdb keeps only in-frame clones here, not all; method: immunoSEQ multiplex PCR. This sample yields some 150,000 clones, of which about 88% are seen a single time; around 9% belongs to the top ten.

The sequence derives from a woman between 18 and 29 years old in good health and CMV-seropositive. This chain connects TRBV5-4 to TRBJ1-1; TRBD1 matches at 7 bases. Sequencing used PBMCs. CDR3 region: CASRRQGEAFF. The CDR3 DNA follows: TGTGCCAGCAGACGACAGGGTGAAGCTTTCTTT.